These 29 T cell receptor beta chains were sequenced from one sample in a study of Graves' ophthalmopathy and Graves' hyperthyroidism. Amplified material comprised TCR beta CDR3 regions derived from RNA transcripts. HTBI-primed first-round RT-PCR preceded second-round multiplex PCR. TCRdb itself ran the multiplex PCR reads through MiXCR, one entry per CDR3 protein. The sample yields hundreds of thousands of distinct CDR3 sequences, 35% to 50% seen once. The sequenced sample was peripheral blood. The receptors stem from an adult man with Graves' ophthalmopathy.

The chain has TRBV5-1 and TRBJ1-5; possibly TRBD1 for D (6 bases). CDR3 size: 17 residues. From germline, CDR1 is SGHRS and CDR2 YFSETQ. V lost 4 bases and J 1 base, leaving 18 bases between the germline ends. The CDR3 DNA reads as TGCGCCAGCAGCGCGTACAGGGTCTTGAAGAGCAATCAGCCCCAGCATTTT. Protein: CASSAYRVLKSNQPQHF.

The CDR3 region is CSTGQGYNEQFF. The CDR3 DNA is TGCAGCACCGGACAGGGGTACAATGAGCAGTTCTTC. The rearrangement links TRBV29-1 to TRBJ2-7; 9 nucleotides align to TRBD1. The DNA end lines up better with TRBJ2-1; the J call may be wrong. The length of the CDR3 is 12 residues. The germline V gene encodes CDR1 SQVTM and CDR2 ANQGSEA.

A word on this clonotype: The germline gene is not matched at one end of the junction; a read error may be the cause. V gene TRBV5-1 combines with J gene TRBJ2-1, with D hard to call. Germline CDR1 SGHRS, CDR2 YFSETQ. This CDR3 spans 13 amino acids. In DNA, the CDR3 is TGTGCCAGCAGCCCCCGCGGTCTGCATGAGCAGTTCTTC. This gives the protein CASSPRGLHEQFF.

This clonotype was detected many times. The chain uses TRBV10-3 and TRBJ1-2, with a weak D call TRBD1 (5 bases). Germline V gene data show CDR1 as ENHRY and CDR2 as SYGVKD. The length of the CDR3 is 16 residues. The V end lost 4 bases, the J end lost 1 base, and 16 bases lay between the germline ends. CDR3: CAISVGVRGNNYGYTF. CDR3 DNA: TGTGCCATCAGTGTCGGAGTTCGGGGGAATAACTATGGCTACACCTTC.

The chain has TRBV6-6 and TRBJ2-5, with D perhaps being TRBD1 or TRBD2 (5 bases each). Trimming shortened V by 4 bases and J by 2 bases, and 14 bases separated the two germline ends. The CDR3 contains 15 residues. Looked up from germline, CDR1 is MNHNY and CDR2 is SVGAGI (reference sequence). The CDR3 sequence is CASSSPGPEQETQYF. The CDR3 region has the DNA TGTGCCAGCAGTTCTCCGGGACCCGAACAAGAGACCCAGTACTTC.

This clonotype was observed a handful of times. The V and J genes are TRBV6-1 and TRBJ1-4, with 10 bases fitting TRBD1. CDR1 is MNHNS, CDR2 SASEGT, per germline. Losses at the gene ends were 6 bases for V and 6 bases for J; bases not matched to a gene: 10. This CDR3 spans 16 amino acids. The DNA for the CDR3 is TGTGCCAGCAGACCCCCCGGGACAGGGGAGGATGAAAAACTGTTTTTT. Its translation is CASRPPGTGEDEKLFF.

This clonotype occurred a few times. J is TRBJ1-1 and V is TRBV5-1; D uncertain. The CDR3 loop spans 13 amino acids. V gave up 4 bases and J gave up 7 bases, with 14 bases separating them. Germline V gene sequence: CDR1 SGHRS, CDR2 YFSETQ. The CDR3 region has the DNA TGCGCCAGCAGCAGAACGGACGGGAATGAAGCTTTCTTT. Residues: CASSRTDGNEAFF.

The J gene is TRBJ1-2, the V gene TRBV10-3; TRBD1 matches 7 bases. This CDR3 contains 13 residues. The germline V gene encodes CDR1 ENHRY and CDR2 SYGVKD. The ends lost 2 bases at V and 7 bases at J; junction bases unmatched: 4. The CDR3 DNA reads as TGTGCCATCAGTGAGGGGGACAGTAGTGGCTACACCTTC. Translation gives CAISEGDSSGYTF.

In the case of this clonotype: The missing conserved phenylalanine or tryptophan at the end of this CDR3 makes a read error likely. The J gene is TRBJ2-7, the V gene TRBV10-3, with 8 bases lining up with TRBD1. The CDR3 has 15 amino acids. Germline values: CDR1 ENHRY, CDR2 SYGVKD. The V gene end was trimmed by 2 bases and the J gene end by 3 bases; junction bases not matched to a gene: 6. CDR3 sequence: CAISEGQGGIYEQYL. CDR3 coding DNA: TGTGCCATCAGTGAGGGACAGGGAGGAATCTACGAGCAGTACCTC.

This clonotype came up many times. The chain links TRBV7-2 to TRBJ2-7; 7 positions match TRBD1. The germline V gene has CDR1 SGHTA and CDR2 FQGNSA. With 2 bases clipped from V and 3 bases from J, the junction kept 10 bases outside the gene matches. The length of the CDR3 is 16 residues. The CDR3 nucleotides are TGTGCCAGCAGCTTACGTTTTGGACAGGCCGTCTACGAGCAGTACTTC. Translation: CASSLRFGQAVYEQYF.

This sequence joins TRBV15 and TRBJ2-6; the D is unclear. The CDR3 has 12 residues. The V end was cut by 1 base, the J end by 11 bases, with 6 bases between. Germline V CDR1 and CDR2: LNHNV, YYDKDF (reference sequence). The CDR3 sequence: CATSRVSYVLTF. CDR3 nucleotides: TGTGCCACCAGCAGAGTTAGCTACGTCCTGACTTTC. Filled out from reference TRBV15 and TRBJ2-6, the complete variable domain reads DAMVIQNPRYQVTQFGKPVTLSCSQTLNHNVMYWYQQKSSQAPKLLFHYYDKDFNNEADTPDNFQSRRPNTSFCFLDIRSPGLGDTAMYLCATSRVSYVLTFGAGSRLTVL.

This clonotype was seen once. With a much larger clone just one base away, this may be a read error. The genes are TRBV19 and TRBJ1-1, with TRBD1 as a possible D gene (6 bases). The germline gives CDR1 LNHDA, CDR2 SQIVND (reference sequence). The CDR3 is made up of 12 amino acids. In DNA, the CDR3 is TGTGCCAGTGGTATCCGGACAGCTGGAGCTTTCTTT. Protein: CASGIRTAGAFF.

V and J are TRBV2 and TRBJ1-5; D not resolved. V was pared by 5 bases and J by 0 bases, with 11 bases between. The CDR3 is 15 amino acids. Looked up from germline, CDR1 is SNHLY and CDR2 is FYNNEI. The CDR3 reads CASSNGLYSNQPQHF. CDR3 DNA sequence: TGTGCCAGCAGTAACGGCCTTTATAGCAATCAGCCCCAGCATTTT.

The rearrangement joins TRBV15 to TRBJ1-5; 9 bases align to TRBD1. CDR3 length: 17 amino acids. The trim removed 0 bases at V and 7 bases at J, leaving 10 bases unmatched. Germline loops: CDR1 LNHNV, CDR2 YYDKDF (reference sequence). The CDR3 is CATSRDGSTGGGQPQHF. The CDR3, as DNA: TGTGCCACCAGCAGAGACGGTTCGACAGGGGGTGGCCAGCCCCAGCATTTT.

This clonotype has just a few counts. This chain links TRBV5-1 with TRBJ2-2, with a weak D call TRBD1 (6 bases). Germline V gene sequence: CDR1 SGHRS, CDR2 YFSETQ. This CDR3 has 16 amino acids. The V gene lost 0 bases and the J gene lost 0 bases, with 9 bases spanning the gap. This chain's CDR3 is CASSLGQDPNTGELFF. The CDR3 nucleotides read TGCGCCAGCAGCTTGGGACAGGACCCGAACACCGGGGAGCTGTTTTTT.

The chain has TRBV6-6 and TRBJ1-2, with no clear D. Per the germline V gene, CDR1 is MNHNY and CDR2 is SVGAGI (reference sequence). Trimming left V 7 bases short and J 5 bases short, with 11 bases between. This CDR3 region has 12 residues. CDR3 region: CASTPSRYGYTF. For the CDR3, the DNA is TGTGCCAGCACCCCCTCCAGGTATGGCTACACCTTC.

In its sample, this clonotype was seen many times. The chain has TRBV2 and TRBJ2-5; D perhaps matches TRBD2 (7 bases). CDR1 is SNHLY, CDR2 FYNNEI, per germline. This CDR3 has 14 residues. Trimming took 7 bases from V and 8 from J, leaving 20 bases between them. The CDR3 reads CASTGISTGGTQYF. The CDR3 nucleotides are TGTGCCAGCACCGGGATCAGCACGGGGGGCACCCAGTACTTC.

This clonotype was detected a few times. The chain has TRBV29-1 and TRBJ2-3; D not resolved. The CDR3 length is 12 residues. Germline V gene lookup returns CDR1 SQVTM and CDR2 ANQGSEA. The V gene lost 7 bases and the J gene lost 1 base, with 9 bases spanning the gap. The CDR3 sequence is CSAEDGTDTQYF. The CDR3 coding sequence is TGCAGCGCCGAGGACGGCACAGATACGCAGTATTTT.

This clonotype was picked up many times. The V gene is TRBV7-2, the J gene TRBJ1-2; D possibly corresponds to TRBD1 (6 bases). With 4 bases removed from V and 7 bases from J, the gap between germline ends came to 25 bases. The germline V gene has CDR1 SGHTA and CDR2 FQGNSA. This CDR3 comprises 17 residues. CDR3 protein: CASSSPGALGFRGGYTF. CDR3 nucleotides: TGTGCCAGCAGCTCGCCGGGGGCCCTCGGGTTTCGGGGTGGCTACACCTTC.

This clonotype was counted a few times. This chain uses TRBV25-1 with TRBJ2-3; TRBD2 matches at 9 bases. Trimming cost V 5 bases and J 4 bases; bases outside gene matches: 4. Germline loops: CDR1 MGHDK, CDR2 SYGVNS. The CDR3 runs 14 residues. CDR3 residues: CASSLIAGADTQYF. In DNA form, the CDR3 reads TGTGCCAGCAGTCTTATAGCGGGAGCAGATACGCAGTATTTT.

The genes are TRBV20-1 and TRBJ2-7; tentatively, D is TRBD1 or TRBD2 (5 bases each). The CDR3 spans 14 residues. Deletions cut 0 bases from V and 7 bases from J, with 16 bases between. Germline assignment: CDR1 DFQATT and CDR2 SNEGSKA (reference sequence). The CDR3 sequence: CSARDKLPGPEQYF. CDR3 nucleotides: TGCAGTGCTAGAGACAAACTCCCGGGGCCGGAGCAGTACTTC.

This clonotype has at least ten counts. The chain has TRBV11-2 and TRBJ1-1; D gene uncertain. Germline loops: CDR1 SGHAT, CDR2 FQNNGV. The CDR3 sequence is 15 residues long. V gave up 6 bases and J gave up 2 bases, with 16 bases separating them. As DNA, the CDR3 is TGTGCCAGCAGACCGACACGAGCCTTCAACACTGAAGCTTTCTTT. Translation: CASRPTRAFNTEAFF. Drawing the rest from reference TRBV11-2 and TRBJ1-1, the complete variable domain is EAGVAQSPRYKIIEKRQSVAFWCNPISGHATLYWYQQILGQGPKLLIQFQNNGVVDDSQLPKDRFSAERLKGVDSTLKIQPAKLEDSAVYLCASRPTRAFNTEAFFGQGTRLTVV.

This clonotype was recorded at least ten times. V usage is TRBV5-1 and J usage is TRBJ1-2, with 7 bases that match TRBD1. With 3 bases clipped from V and 2 bases from J, the junction kept 4 bases outside the gene matches. Per the germline V gene, CDR1 is SGHRS and CDR2 is YFSETQ. CDR3 size: 14 residues. The CDR3: CASSWGQMNYGYTF. CDR3 DNA sequence: TGCGCCAGCAGCTGGGGACAGATGAACTATGGCTACACCTTC.

This clonotype was seen more than once but under ten times. The chain has TRBV30 and TRBJ1-1; D gene unclear. CDR3 length: 11 residues. The V end lost 6 bases, the J end lost 5 bases, and 10 bases lay between the germline ends. Germline V gives CDR1 GTSNPN, CDR2 SVGIG (reference sequence). The CDR3 nucleotides are TGTGCCTGCCTAGAGGAAACTGAAGCTTTCTTT. Translated: CACLEETEAFF.

This clonotype was seen a handful of times. The V and J genes are TRBV12-3 or TRBV12-4 and TRBJ2-7, with TRBD1 as a possible D gene (5 bases). Trimming shortened V by 5 bases and J by 4 bases, and 12 bases separated the two germline ends. The CDR3 is 13 residues long. CDR3 amino acids: CASSKGLRYEQYF. The CDR3 DNA sequence: TGTGCCAGCAGTAAGGGGTTAAGGTACGAGCAGTACTTC.

This clonotype was observed at least ten times. The rearrangement links TRBV7-9 to TRBJ2-5; 9 bases are shared with TRBD1. The CDR3 contains 16 residues. CDR1 SEHNR and CDR2 FQNEAQ come from the germline V gene (reference sequence). V lost 4 bases and J lost 3; bases outside the gene matches: 9. The CDR3 bases are TGTGCCAGCAGCTCAACCCGGGACAGGGTAAAAGAGACCCAGTACTTC. This codes for CASSSTRDRVKETQYF.

This clonotype has a count of ten or more. This chain joins TRBV20-1 and TRBJ2-5; D perhaps matches TRBD2 (6 bases). Germline V gives CDR1 DFQATT, CDR2 SNEGSKA (reference sequence). This CDR3 contains 15 residues. V gave up 1 base and J gave up 2 bases, with 14 bases separating them. The CDR3 region has the DNA TGCAGTGCTAGAGTAGCGGCCGCCGGTCAAGAGACCCAGTACTTC. Translated, it gives CSARVAAAGQETQYF.

The chain has TRBV4-1 and TRBJ1-1; the match to TRBD1 covers 8 bases. The CDR3 length is 15 residues. Trimming cost V 1 base and J 4 bases; bases outside gene matches: 5. The V gene's germline CDR1 is MGHRA and CDR2 YSYEKL. The CDR3 nucleotides are TGCGCCAGCAGCCAAGGGACAGGGAGGAGCACTGAAGCTTTCTTT. Encoded protein: CASSQGTGRSTEAFF.

In this sample, this clonotype turned up a few times. V usage is TRBV24-1 and J usage is TRBJ2-3, with 14 bases matching TRBD2. Germline values: CDR1 KGHDR, CDR2 SFDVKD. The CDR3 contains 18 residues. The junction had 8 bases not matched to a gene; V was cut back by 4 bases and J by 3 bases. This CDR3 is CATSDLTGTSGRTDTQYF. The CDR3, as DNA: TGTGCCACCAGTGACCTAACCGGGACTAGCGGGAGAACAGATACGCAGTATTTT.